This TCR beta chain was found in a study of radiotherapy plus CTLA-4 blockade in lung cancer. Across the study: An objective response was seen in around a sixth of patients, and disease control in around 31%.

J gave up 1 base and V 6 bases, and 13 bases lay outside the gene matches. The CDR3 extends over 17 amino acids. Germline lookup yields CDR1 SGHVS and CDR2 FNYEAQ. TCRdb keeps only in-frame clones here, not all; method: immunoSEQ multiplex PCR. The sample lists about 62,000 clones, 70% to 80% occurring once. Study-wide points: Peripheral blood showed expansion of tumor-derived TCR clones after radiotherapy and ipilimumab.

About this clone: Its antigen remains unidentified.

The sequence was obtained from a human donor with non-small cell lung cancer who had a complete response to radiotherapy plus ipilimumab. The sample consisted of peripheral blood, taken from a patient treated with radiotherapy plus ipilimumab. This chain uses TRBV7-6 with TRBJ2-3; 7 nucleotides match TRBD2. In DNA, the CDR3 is TGTGCCAGCAGTAGACGCGGGTCCAGCGGGGGCACAGATACGCAGTATTTT. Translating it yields CASSRRGSSGGTDTQYF.